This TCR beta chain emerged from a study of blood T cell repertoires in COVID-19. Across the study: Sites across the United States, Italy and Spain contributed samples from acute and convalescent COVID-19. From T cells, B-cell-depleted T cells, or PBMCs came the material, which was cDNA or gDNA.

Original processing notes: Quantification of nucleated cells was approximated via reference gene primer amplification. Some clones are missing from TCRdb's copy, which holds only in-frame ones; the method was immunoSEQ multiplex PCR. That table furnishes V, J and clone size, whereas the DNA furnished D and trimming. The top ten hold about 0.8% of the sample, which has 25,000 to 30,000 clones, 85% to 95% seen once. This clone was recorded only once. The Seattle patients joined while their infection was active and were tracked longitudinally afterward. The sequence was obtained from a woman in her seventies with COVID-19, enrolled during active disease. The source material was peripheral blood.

CDR3 sequence: CASSPTLNTEAFF. In nucleotides, the CDR3 is TGTGCCAGCAGCCCTACCTTGAACACTGAAGCTTTCTTT. The chain joins TRBV7-2 to TRBJ1-1; D remains unclear. Germline V gene lookup returns CDR1 SGHTA and CDR2 FQGNSA. V lost 5 bases and J lost 0, with 7 bases in between. This CDR3 is 13 amino acids long. The complete variable domain, with remaining parts taken from reference TRBV7-2 and TRBJ1-1, reads GAGVSQSPSNKVTEKGKDVELRCDPISGHTALYWYRQSLGQGLEFLIYFQGNSAPDKSGLPSDRFSAERTGGSVSTLTIQRTQQEDSAVYLCASSPTLNTEAFFGQGTRLTVV.